This T cell receptor (beta chain) was captured in a study of blood T cell repertoires in COVID-19. Authors' analysis steps: From reference gene primer amplification, estimates of nucleated cell counts were derived. The data were produced by immunoSEQ multiplex PCR, yet TCRdb's version contains in-frame clones alone and is incomplete. V and J calls and clone size are as listed in that table; D and trimming were resolved from the DNA. Among some 180,000 clones listed, 75% to 90% were seen once. The CDR3 sequence is 15 residues long. This receptor was taken from a man between 40 and 49 years old with acute or convalescent COVID-19. The chain couples TRBV21-1 to TRBJ1-4; TRBD1 is the table's D call and was not checked against the DNA. TRBV21-1 is assigned pseudogene status. Sequencing used peripheral blood. CDR3 in DNA: TGTGCCAGCAGCAATCGCAGGGGTTTCGGTGAAAAACTGTTTTTT. This translates into CASSNRRGFGEKLFF.